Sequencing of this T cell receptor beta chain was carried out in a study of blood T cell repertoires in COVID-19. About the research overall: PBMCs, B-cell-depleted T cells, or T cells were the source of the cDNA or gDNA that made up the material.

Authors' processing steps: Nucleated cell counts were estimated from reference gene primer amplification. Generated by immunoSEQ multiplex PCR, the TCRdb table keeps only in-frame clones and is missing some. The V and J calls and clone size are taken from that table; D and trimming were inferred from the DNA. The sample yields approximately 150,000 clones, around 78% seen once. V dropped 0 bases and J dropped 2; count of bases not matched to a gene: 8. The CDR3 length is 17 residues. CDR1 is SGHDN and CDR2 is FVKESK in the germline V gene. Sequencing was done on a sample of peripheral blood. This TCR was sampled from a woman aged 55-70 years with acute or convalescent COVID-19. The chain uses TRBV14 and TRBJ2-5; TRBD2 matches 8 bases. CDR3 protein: CASSQDLGRGEQETQYF. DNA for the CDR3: TGTGCCAGCAGCCAAGATCTTGGGCGGGGGGAACAAGAGACCCAGTACTTC.